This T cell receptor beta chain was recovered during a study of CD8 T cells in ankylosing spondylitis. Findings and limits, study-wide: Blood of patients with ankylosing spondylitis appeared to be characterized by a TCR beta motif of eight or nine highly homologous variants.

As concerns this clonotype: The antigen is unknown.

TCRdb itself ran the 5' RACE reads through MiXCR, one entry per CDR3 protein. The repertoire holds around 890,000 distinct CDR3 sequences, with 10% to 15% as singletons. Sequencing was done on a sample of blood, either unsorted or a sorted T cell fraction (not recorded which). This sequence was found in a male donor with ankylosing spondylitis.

In DNA form, the CDR3 reads TGCAGTGCCCCACTTAGGTTTCGGACAGGCGGGGACGAGCAGTACTTC. The encoded protein is CSAPLRFRTGGDEQYF. The genes are TRBV20-1 and TRBJ2-7; D possibly corresponds to TRBD1 (7 bases). The CDR3 is made up of 16 amino acids. The ends were cut back, 6 bases at V and 5 bases at J, with 26 bases in the middle. Per the germline V gene, CDR1 is DFQATT and CDR2 is SNEGSKA (reference sequence).